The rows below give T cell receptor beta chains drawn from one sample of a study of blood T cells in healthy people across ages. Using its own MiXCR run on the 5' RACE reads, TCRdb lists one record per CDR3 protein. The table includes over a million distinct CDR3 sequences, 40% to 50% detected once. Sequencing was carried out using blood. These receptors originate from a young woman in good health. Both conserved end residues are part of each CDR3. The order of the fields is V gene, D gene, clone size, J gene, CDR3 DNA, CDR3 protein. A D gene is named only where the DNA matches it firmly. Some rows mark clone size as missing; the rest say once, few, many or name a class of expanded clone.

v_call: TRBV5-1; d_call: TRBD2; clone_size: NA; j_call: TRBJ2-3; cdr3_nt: TGCGCCAGCAGCTTGGCCCCAGCGGGAGGGCCTGCAGATACGCAGTATTTT; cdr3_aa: CASSLAPAGGPADTQYF
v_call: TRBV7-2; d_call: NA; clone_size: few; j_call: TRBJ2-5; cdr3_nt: TGTGCCAGCAGCTTAGGCACCGGCTCCTACAATGAGCAGTACTTC; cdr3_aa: CASSLGTGSYNEQYF
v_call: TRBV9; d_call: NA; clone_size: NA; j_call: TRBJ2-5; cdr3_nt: TGTGCCAGCAGCATCAGGGGTGGGGAGACCCAGTACTTC; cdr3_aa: CASSIRGGETQYF
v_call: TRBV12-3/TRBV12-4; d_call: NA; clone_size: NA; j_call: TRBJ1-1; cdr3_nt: TGTGCCAGCCAGCGGGGGATACTGAACACTGAAGCTTTCTTT; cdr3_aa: CASQRGILNTEAFF
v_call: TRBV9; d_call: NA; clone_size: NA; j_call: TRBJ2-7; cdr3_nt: TGTGCCAGCAGCGTAGGGCACGGAAGCTCCTACGAGCAGTACTTC; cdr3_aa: CASSVGHGSSYEQYF
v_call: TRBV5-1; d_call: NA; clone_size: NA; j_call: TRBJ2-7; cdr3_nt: TGCGCCAGCAGCTGGGAATCCTACGAGCAGTACTTC; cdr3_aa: CASSWESYEQYF
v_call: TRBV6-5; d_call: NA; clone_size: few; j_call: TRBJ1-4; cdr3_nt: TGTGCCAGCAGTTACTCGTCGGCAGGGACTAATGAAAAACTGTTTTTT; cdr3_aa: CASSYSSAGTNEKLFF
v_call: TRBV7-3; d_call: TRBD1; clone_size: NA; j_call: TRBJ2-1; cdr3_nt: TGTGCCAGCAGCCCACAGGGGCGCAATGAGCAGTTCTTC; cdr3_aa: CASSPQGRNEQFF
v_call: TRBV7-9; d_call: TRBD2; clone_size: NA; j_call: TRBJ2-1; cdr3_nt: TGTACCAGCAGCACCTTACCAGCGGGAGGGAAAAACAATGAGCAGTTCTTC; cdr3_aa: CTSSTLPAGGKNNEQFF
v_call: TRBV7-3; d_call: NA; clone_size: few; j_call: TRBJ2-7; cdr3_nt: TGTGCCAGCAGCTTAGCCGGAGCGAGATTCCACGAGCAGTACTTC; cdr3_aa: CASSLAGARFHEQYF
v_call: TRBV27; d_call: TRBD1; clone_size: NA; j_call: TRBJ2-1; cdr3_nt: TGTGCCAGCAGATCAGGGGGCGGGAATAGGTACAATGAGCAGTTCTTC; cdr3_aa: CASRSGGGNRYNEQFF
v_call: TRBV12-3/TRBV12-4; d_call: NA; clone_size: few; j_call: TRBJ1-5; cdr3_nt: TGTGCCAGCAGTTTTCCTGGACATAGGCCCCAGCATTTT; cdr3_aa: CASSFPGHRPQHF
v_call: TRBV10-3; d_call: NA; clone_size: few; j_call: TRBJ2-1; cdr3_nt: TGTGCCATCAGTGAGACCCGGGACAAGATCTCCTACAATGAGCAGTTCTTC; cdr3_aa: CAISETRDKISYNEQFF
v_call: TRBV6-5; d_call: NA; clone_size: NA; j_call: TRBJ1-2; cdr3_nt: TGTGCCAGCAGACAGACGGATGCCCTCTATGGCTACACCTTC; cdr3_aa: CASRQTDALYGYTF
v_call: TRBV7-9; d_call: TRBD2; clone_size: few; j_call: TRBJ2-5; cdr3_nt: TGTGCCAGCAGCCCCGGGACTAGTTTAACAGAGACCCAGTACTTC; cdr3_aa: CASSPGTSLTETQYF
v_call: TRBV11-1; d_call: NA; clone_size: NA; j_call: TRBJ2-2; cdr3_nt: TGTGCCAGCAGCTCCAGAGTTAGCTCGACCCTGGCGCCACCTAACACCGGGGAGCTGTTTTTT; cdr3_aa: CASSSRVSSTLAPPNTGELFF
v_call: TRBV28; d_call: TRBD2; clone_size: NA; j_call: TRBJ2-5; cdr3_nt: TGTGCCAGCAGTTTAGCGGCCTACCCGGCGGGGGAAGAGACCCAGTACTTC; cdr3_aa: CASSLAAYPAGEETQYF
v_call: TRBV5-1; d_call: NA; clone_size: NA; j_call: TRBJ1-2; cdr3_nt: TGCGCCAGCAGCCAGGCCAGCCGGGGGCACTATGGCTACACCTTC; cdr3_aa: CASSQASRGHYGYTF
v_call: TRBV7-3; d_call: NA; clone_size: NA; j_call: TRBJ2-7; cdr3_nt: TGTGCCAGCAGCTTAACGGGACATGACTACGAGCAGTACTTC; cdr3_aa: CASSLTGHDYEQYF
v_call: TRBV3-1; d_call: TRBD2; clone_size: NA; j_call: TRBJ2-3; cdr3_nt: TGTGCCAGCAGCCAAGAGGGAGGGGATACGCAGTATTTT; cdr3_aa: CASSQEGGDTQYF
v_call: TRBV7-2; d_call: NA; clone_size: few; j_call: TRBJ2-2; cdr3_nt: TGTGCCAGCAGCTTTTTCGGCGTTAACACCGGGGAGCTGTTTTTT; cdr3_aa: CASSFFGVNTGELFF
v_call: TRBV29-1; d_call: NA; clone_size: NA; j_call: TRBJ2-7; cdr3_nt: TGCAGCGTGGAGGGGAAATCCTACGAGCAGTACTTC; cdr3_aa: CSVEGKSYEQYF
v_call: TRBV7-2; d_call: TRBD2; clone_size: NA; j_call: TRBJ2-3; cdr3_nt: TGTGCCAGCCCTAAGGGGCGGGGGGGCACAGATACGCAGTATTTT; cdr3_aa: CASPKGRGGTDTQYF
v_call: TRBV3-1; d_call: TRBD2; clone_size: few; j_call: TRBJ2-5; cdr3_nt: TGTGCCAGCATGGGACTAGCGTTACAAGAGACCCAGTACTTC; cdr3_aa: CASMGLALQETQYF
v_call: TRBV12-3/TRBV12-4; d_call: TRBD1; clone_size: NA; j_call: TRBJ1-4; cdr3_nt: TGTGCCAGCAGGCCGGACAGGGAAAGTGGAAAACTGTTTTTT; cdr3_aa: CASRPDRESGKLFF
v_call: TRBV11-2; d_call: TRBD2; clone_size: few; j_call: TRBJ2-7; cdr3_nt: TGTGCCAGCAGCGCACCTCGGACTAGCGGGCCTGCCTACGAGCAGTACTTC; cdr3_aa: CASSAPRTSGPAYEQYF
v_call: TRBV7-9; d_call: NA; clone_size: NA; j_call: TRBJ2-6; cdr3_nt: TGTGCCAGCAGCAACGAGGAGGGCAACTCTGGGGCCAACGTCCTGACTTTC; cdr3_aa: CASSNEEGNSGANVLTF
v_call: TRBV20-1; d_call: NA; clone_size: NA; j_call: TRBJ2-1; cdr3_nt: TGCAGGATACCTCTAATAGACTGGGAATACAATGAGCAGTTCTTC; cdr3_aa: CRIPLIDWEYNEQFF